A single sample is the source of the 15 T cell receptor beta chains below, sequenced in a study of shared clonotypes between healthy human individuals. The assay was immunoSEQ multiplex PCR, and TCRdb's table has in-frame clones only and misses some. This table holds around 1.4 million clones, about 98.5% found once. Sequencing input: naive CD4+ T cells sorted from blood. Regarding subset: CD45RA+ positively selected. These receptors were obtained from a man younger than 40 in good health.

The chain has TRBV5-1 and TRBJ2-7; D might be TRBD2 (5 bases). The CDR3 has 14 residues. V was shortened by 1 base and J by 2 bases, with 10 bases between the two germline ends. Germline CDR1 and CDR2: SGHRS and YFSETQ. The CDR3 reads CASSLLTGTYEQYF. The CDR3 DNA is TGCGCCAGCAGCTTGTTAACGGGGACCTACGAGCAGTACTTC. Supplemented by reference TRBV5-1 and TRBJ2-7, the full variable domain reads KAGVTQTPRYLIKTRGQQVTLSCSPISGHRSVSWYQQTPGQGLQFLFEYFSETQRNKGNFPGRFSGRQFSNSRSEMNVSTLELGDSALYLCASSLLTGTYEQYFGPGTRLTVT.

The V and J genes are TRBV27 and TRBJ2-6, with 9 bases lining up with TRBD1. Trimming at V came to 8 bases and at J to 3 bases, leaving 5 bases not matched to a gene. From germline, CDR1 is MNHEY and CDR2 SMNVEV (reference sequence). This CDR3 is built from 15 residues. The DNA for the CDR3 is TGTGCCAGCCGGGGACAGGGTTTTGGGGCCAACGTCCTGACTTTC. Amino acid sequence: CASRGQGFGANVLTF.

The genes are TRBV9 and TRBJ2-2; D ambiguous. Per the germline V gene, CDR1 is SGDLS and CDR2 is YYNGEE. V shed 0 bases and J shed 7 bases, with 13 bases lying between them. CDR3 length equals 15 residues. The chain's CDR3 is CASSVAPGSGGELFF. CDR3 nucleotide sequence: TGTGCCAGCAGCGTAGCTCCCGGGTCTGGCGGGGAGCTGTTTTTT.

The rearrangement links TRBV5-4 to TRBJ2-2; D not certain. The germline gives CDR1 SGHNT, CDR2 YYREEE (reference sequence). The length of the CDR3 is 15 residues. V dropped 6 bases and J dropped 0 bases, with 12 bases sitting between them. The CDR3 sequence: CASTSGKSNTGELFF. In nucleotides, the CDR3 is TGTGCCAGCACCTCCGGCAAATCGAACACCGGGGAGCTGTTTTTT.

This clone is a singleton in its sample. This chain links TRBV5-5 with TRBJ2-5; D remains unclear. CDR3 length equals 13 residues. V lost 6 bases and J 5 bases, leaving 14 bases between the germline ends. CDR1 is SGHKS and CDR2 is YYEKEE in the germline V gene (reference sequence). This CDR3 is CASKKGLAETQYF. CDR3 DNA: TGTGCCAGCAAAAAGGGCTTGGCGGAGACCCAGTACTTC. Drawing the rest from reference TRBV5-5 and TRBJ2-5, the complete variable domain is DAGVTQSPTHLIKTRGQQVTLRCSPISGHKSVSWYQQVLGQGPQFIFQYYEKEERGRGNFPDRFSARQFPNYSSELNVNALLLGDSALYLCASKKGLAETQYFGPGTRLLVL.

The V gene is TRBV14, the J gene TRBJ2-3; no clear D gene. V gave up 4 bases and J gave up 3 bases, with 8 bases separating them. In germline, CDR1 is SGHDN, CDR2 FVKESK. The CDR3 length is 13 residues. In DNA form, the CDR3 reads TGTGCCAGCAGCCGCATAACTACAGATACGCAGTATTTT. Protein sequence: CASSRITTDTQYF.

The CDR3 region has the DNA TGTGCCAGCAGCCCGGGACTAGCGGGTGCCTACAATGAGCAGTTCTTC. This codes for CASSPGLAGAYNEQFF. J is TRBJ2-1 and V is TRBV5-4; TRBD2 matches 12 bases. Trimming took 4 bases from V and 2 from J; bases not matched to a gene: 4. The CDR3 covers 16 residues. The germline gives CDR1 SGHNT, CDR2 YYREEE (reference sequence). The whole variable domain, filled in from reference TRBV5-4 and TRBJ2-1, reads ETGVTQSPTHLIKTRGQQVTLRCSSQSGHNTVSWYQQALGQGPQFIFQYYREEENGRGNFPPRFSGLQFPNYSSELNVNALELDDSALYLCASSPGLAGAYNEQFFGPGTRLTVL.

The rearrangement uses TRBV29-1 and TRBJ2-3; D is undetermined. The germline V and J ends were trimmed by 6 bases and 0 bases, with 13 bases remaining between them. This CDR3 is 14 amino acids long. Per germline, CDR1 SQVTM and CDR2 ANQGSEA. The chain's CDR3 is CSVAVGSSTDTQYF. The CDR3 DNA follows: TGCAGCGTGGCTGTAGGGTCTAGCACAGATACGCAGTATTTT.

Note on this clone: Other DNA sequences of this sample code for an identical CDR3. This chain links TRBV28 with TRBJ1-1; tentatively, D is TRBD1 (5 bases). CDR1 and CDR2 (germline): MDHEN, SYDVKM. V was pared by 6 bases and J by 0 bases, with 11 bases between. This CDR3 is 14 amino acids long. DNA for the CDR3: TGTGCCAGCAGCCTGACAGATCTGAACACTGAAGCTTTCTTT. Translating gives CASSLTDLNTEAFF. The full variable domain, completed using reference TRBV28 and TRBJ1-1, is DVKVTQSSRYLVKRTGEKVFLECVQDMDHENMFWYRQDPGLGLRLIYFSYDVKMKEKGDIPEGYSVSREKKERFSLILESASTNQTSMYLCASSLTDLNTEAFFGQGTRLTVV.

The CDR3 protein is CASSNLLNTGELFF. The CDR3 DNA reads as TGTGCCAGTAGTAACCTACTCAACACCGGGGAGCTGTTTTTT. V usage is TRBV19 and J usage is TRBJ2-2; D is unresolved. There are 14 residues in the CDR3. Trimming took 4 bases from V and 2 from J, leaving 8 bases between them. The germline V gene has CDR1 LNHDA and CDR2 SQIVND (reference sequence).

J is TRBJ2-3 and V is TRBV9, with D perhaps TRBD2 (5 bases). The CDR3 loop spans 15 amino acids. With 5 bases removed from V and 0 bases from J, the gap between germline ends came to 13 bases. The germline gives CDR1 SGDLS, CDR2 YYNGEE. The CDR3 loop is CASSGSGPSTDTQYF. CDR3 bases: TGTGCCAGCAGTGGGAGCGGACCTAGCACAGATACGCAGTATTTT.

For this clone: The sample contains more than one DNA sequence encoding this CDR3. The V call is TRBV28, the J call TRBJ1-5; D call uncertain. V was trimmed by 3 bases and J by 7 bases, leaving 13 bases between them. The CDR3 spans 14 residues. Per germline, CDR1 MDHEN and CDR2 SYDVKM. The DNA of the CDR3 is TGTGCCAGCAGTTTCCGAGGGAGCGGGCAGCCCCAGCATTTT. It yields the protein CASSFRGSGQPQHF. Drawing the rest from reference TRBV28 and TRBJ1-5, the complete variable domain is DVKVTQSSRYLVKRTGEKVFLECVQDMDHENMFWYRQDPGLGLRLIYFSYDVKMKEKGDIPEGYSVSREKKERFSLILESASTNQTSMYLCASSFRGSGQPQHFGDGTRLSIL.

The chain links TRBV2 to TRBJ1-1; D is perhaps TRBD1 (5 bases). Germline-derived CDR1 and CDR2 are SNHLY and FYNNEI. CDR3 length: 10 residues. The V end lost 7 bases, the J end lost 6 bases, and 6 bases lay between the germline ends. The CDR3 region is CASTGAEAFF. CDR3 coding DNA: TGTGCCAGCACGGGGGCTGAAGCTTTCTTT.

This clone was recorded once. Additional DNA sequences in this sample encode the identical CDR3. The rearrangement joins TRBV6-5 to TRBJ1-5; 7 nucleotides agree with TRBD1. Trimming removed 6 bases from V and 2 bases from J; junction bases left unmatched: 4. CDR3 size: 14 residues. CDR1 is MNHEY and CDR2 is SVGAGI in the germline V gene. CDR3 sequence: CASSSDRGNQPQHF. The CDR3 coding sequence is TGTGCCAGCAGCTCCGACAGGGGCAATCAGCCCCAGCATTTT.

Of note for this clone: This sample includes further DNA sequences coding for the same CDR3. V is TRBV5-1 and J is TRBJ2-7; D call uncertain. CDR1 is SGHRS and CDR2 is YFSETQ in the germline V gene. V shed 0 bases and J shed 3 bases, with 7 bases lying between them. There are 13 residues in the CDR3. The CDR3 loop reads CASSLDLSYEQYF. In nucleotides, the CDR3 is TGCGCCAGCAGCTTGGATTTGAGCTACGAGCAGTACTTC.